This T cell receptor (beta chain) was obtained from a study of CD8 T cells in Susac syndrome. Diagnostic criteria defined recently for definite or probable disease were met by the Susac syndrome patients. RNA amounts of 0.5 to 1 ug underwent reverse transcription with random hexamers. From the immunoSEQ multiplex PCR reads, TCRdb called clonotypes with MiXCR, one entry per CDR3 protein. The sample shows roughly 100,000 distinct CDR3 sequences, 94% of them seen only once. Overall study results and limits: Clonal expansion of Susac CD8+ cells peaked in TEMRA cells, and it also peaked in active patients.

In the case of this clonotype: Its antigen is undetermined.

V was cut by 0 bases and J by 1 base, with 3 bases left in between. This CDR3 has 13 residues. The chain recombines TRBV23-1 with TRBJ1-1, with D uncertain. TRBV23-1 is known as an ORF, though its function is uncertain. The sequenced sample was CD8+ T cells from PBMCs. The source is a human donor with Susac syndrome. The CDR3 DNA follows: TGCGCCAGCAGTCAATCCAAGAACACTGAAGCTTTCTTT. As protein: CASSQSKNTEAFF.